The source of this TCR beta chain is a study of metastatic and nonmetastatic thyroid tumors. Turning to the study itself: Both malignant and benign thyroid patients supplied peripheral blood and tumor or nodule tissue samples, across which the repertoires of these patients were then compared.

As concerns this clone: Its cognate antigen is unknown.

General observations from the study: Benign nodules were reported to have significantly lower TCR beta diversity than malignant thyroid tumors, in blood and tumor.

The CDR3 totals 14 residues. V lost 5 bases to trimming and J lost 5 bases; unmatched junction nucleotides: 5. Germline V gene lookup returns CDR1 PRHDT and CDR2 FYEKMQ (reference sequence). Not a single patient had been given any form of treatment at any point before undergoing thyroid surgery. Per the original methods: CDR3 was compared across clinicopathological groups, and the resulting differences were used to build a distant-metastasis classifier for papillary thyroid cancer. TCRdb re-called the PCR reads through MiXCR. TCRdb assigned the V and J calls; the authors' analysis was not used. The table has about 22,000 clones, 36% seen once.

The source of this sequence is a male donor with papillary thyroid cancer or a benign thyroid nodule (not recorded which). Some clones in this sample may be carry-over from other donors' samples. This sequence joins TRBV13 and TRBJ1-1; 10 bases fit TRBD1. Sequencing was performed on blood. The CDR3: CASSLDRGRTEAFF. In DNA form, the CDR3 reads TGTGCCAGCAGCCTTGACAGGGGGCGTACTGAAGCTTTCTTT.